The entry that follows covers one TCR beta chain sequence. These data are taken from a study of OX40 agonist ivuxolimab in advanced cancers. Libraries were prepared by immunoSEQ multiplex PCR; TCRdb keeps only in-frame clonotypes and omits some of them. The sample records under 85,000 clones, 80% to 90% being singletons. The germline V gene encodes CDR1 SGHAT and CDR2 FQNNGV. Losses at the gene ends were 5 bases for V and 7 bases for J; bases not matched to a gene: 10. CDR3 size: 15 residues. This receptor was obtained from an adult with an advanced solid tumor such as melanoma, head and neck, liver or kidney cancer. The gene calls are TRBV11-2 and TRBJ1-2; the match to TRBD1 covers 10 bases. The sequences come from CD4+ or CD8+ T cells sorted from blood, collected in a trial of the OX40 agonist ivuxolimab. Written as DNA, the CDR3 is TGTGCCAGCAGCCCCATACCGGGACAGGGGTTTGGCTACACCTTC. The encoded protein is CASSPIPGQGFGYTF.